Listed below are T cell receptor beta chains from one sample, sequenced in a study of shared clonotypes between healthy human individuals. Using immunoSEQ multiplex PCR, the repertoire was profiled, and TCRdb retains in-frame clones only, with some absent. The data contain hundreds of thousands of clones, about 79% of them singletons. Input material: PBMCs. Every receptor here comes from a woman in her thirties or forties in good health. Some clones in this sample may be carry-over from other donors' samples. The CDR3 runs from the conserved cysteine through the conserved F or W. D genes are given only for firm matches. Expanded clones are given a class, and other clones once, few, many or no size at all.

V gene: TRBV4-1
J gene: TRBJ1-3
clone size: .
D gene: .
CDR3 protein: CASSQVASGNTIYF
CDR3 DNA: TGCGCCAGCAGCCAAGTTGCCTCCGGAAACACCATATATTTT

V gene: TRBV10-3
J gene: TRBJ2-3
clone size: .
D gene: TRBD1
CDR3 protein: CAIRGDSNTDTQYF
CDR3 DNA: TGTGCCATCAGGGGGGACAGCAACACAGATACGCAGTATTTT

V gene: TRBV10-3
J gene: TRBJ2-7
clone size: .
D gene: .
CDR3 protein: CATQRGPGYEQYF
CDR3 DNA: TGTGCCACCCAGAGGGGCCCTGGGTACGAGCAGTACTTC

V gene: TRBV7-3
J gene: TRBJ2-2
clone size: .
D gene: TRBD2
CDR3 protein: CASSLSGLDTGELFF
CDR3 DNA: TGTGCCAGCAGCCTCTCGGGACTAGATACGGGGGAGCTGTTTTTT

V gene: TRBV28
J gene: TRBJ1-4
clone size: .
D gene: .
CDR3 protein: CASSLSRGGGNEKLFF
CDR3 DNA: TGTGCCAGCAGTCTCAGCAGGGGTGGGGGGAATGAAAAACTGTTTTTT

V gene: TRBV9
J gene: TRBJ2-1
clone size: .
D gene: TRBD2
CDR3 protein: CASSVERRGRAYNEQFF
CDR3 DNA: TGTGCCAGCAGCGTAGAACGGCGCGGGAGGGCTTACAATGAGCAGTTCTTC

V gene: TRBV6-6
J gene: TRBJ2-7
clone size: few
D gene: TRBD1
CDR3 protein: CASSKGGSSYEQYF
CDR3 DNA: TGTGCCAGCAGTAAAGGGGGCTCGTCCTACGAGCAGTACTTC

V gene: TRBV7-9
J gene: TRBJ2-1
clone size: .
D gene: TRBD2
CDR3 protein: CASIQWLAGDNEQFF
CDR3 DNA: TGTGCCAGCATCCAATGGCTAGCGGGAGACAATGAGCAGTTCTTC

V gene: TRBV28
J gene: TRBJ1-5
clone size: .
D gene: .
CDR3 protein: CAISGTPDNQPQHF
CDR3 DNA: TGTGCCATCTCCGGGACACCCGACAATCAGCCCCAGCATTTT

V gene: TRBV4-2
J gene: TRBJ1-5
clone size: .
D gene: TRBD1
CDR3 protein: CASSQDGATGTNQPQHF
CDR3 DNA: TGTGCCAGCAGCCAAGACGGGGCGACAGGGACAAATCAGCCCCAGCATTTT

V gene: TRBV29-1
J gene: TRBJ1-2
clone size: few
D gene: .
CDR3 protein: CSVADGANYGYTF
CDR3 DNA: TGCAGCGTGGCCGACGGAGCTAACTATGGCTACACCTTC

V gene: TRBV10-2
J gene: TRBJ2-6
clone size: .
D gene: .
CDR3 protein: CASKEDPGANVLTF
CDR3 DNA: TGCGCCAGCAAGGAGGACCCTGGGGCCAACGTCCTGACTTTC

V gene: TRBV7-9
J gene: TRBJ1-1
clone size: .
D gene: .
CDR3 protein: CASSFQGGGSTEAFF
CDR3 DNA: TGTGCCAGCAGCTTCCAAGGGGGGGGAAGCACTGAAGCTTTCTTT

V gene: TRBV19
J gene: TRBJ2-1
clone size: .
D gene: .
CDR3 protein: CASTHSPYPDEQFF
CDR3 DNA: TGTGCCAGTACCCACAGCCCGTATCCCGATGAGCAGTTCTTC

V gene: TRBV30
J gene: TRBJ1-4
clone size: .
D gene: .
CDR3 protein: CAWSPNGIGKLFF
CDR3 DNA: TGTGCCTGGAGCCCAAACGGGATCGGAAAACTGTTTTTT

V gene: TRBV6-5
J gene: TRBJ2-3
clone size: .
D gene: .
CDR3 protein: CASSYGGTDTQYF
CDR3 DNA: TGTGCCAGCAGTTACGGGGGCACAGATACGCAGTATTTT

V gene: TRBV7-3
J gene: TRBJ2-1
clone size: .
D gene: TRBD1
CDR3 protein: CASSRTGGSNEQFF
CDR3 DNA: TGTGCCAGCAGCCGGACAGGGGGTAGCAATGAGCAGTTCTTC

V gene: TRBV4-1
J gene: TRBJ2-1
clone size: .
D gene: TRBD2
CDR3 protein: CASSQGTSDYNEQFF
CDR3 DNA: TGCGCCAGCAGCCAAGGGACTAGCGACTACAATGAGCAGTTCTTC

V gene: TRBV19
J gene: TRBJ2-7
clone size: .
D gene: .
CDR3 protein: CASSRTHRFSSYEQYF
CDR3 DNA: TGTGCCAGTAGTAGAACTCACAGATTCAGCTCCTACGAGCAGTACTTC

V gene: TRBV6-6
J gene: TRBJ1-4
clone size: .
D gene: .
CDR3 protein: CASSYSGRVYEKLFF
CDR3 DNA: TGTGCCAGCAGTTACTCGGGAAGGGTTTACGAAAAACTGTTTTTT

V gene: TRBV5-8
J gene: TRBJ2-5
clone size: once
D gene: .
CDR3 protein: CASSQDTDPRYQETQYF
CDR3 DNA: TGTGCCAGCAGCCAGGATACGGACCCCCGGTACCAAGAGACCCAGTACTTC

V gene: TRBV7-9
J gene: TRBJ1-1
clone size: .
D gene: .
CDR3 protein: CASSPRTANTEAFF
CDR3 DNA: TGTGCCAGCAGCCCCCGGACGGCGAACACTGAAGCTTTCTTT

V gene: TRBV28
J gene: TRBJ2-3
clone size: once
D gene: TRBD2
CDR3 protein: CASSWASGRATDTQYF
CDR3 DNA: TGTGCCAGCAGTTGGGCTAGCGGGAGGGCTACAGATACGCAGTATTTT

V gene: TRBV6-1
J gene: TRBJ2-5
clone size: .
D gene: .
CDR3 protein: CATQPHREPETQYF
CDR3 DNA: TGTGCCACCCAACCCCACAGGGAACCAGAGACCCAGTACTTC

V gene: TRBV4-3
J gene: TRBJ2-2
clone size: .
D gene: .
CDR3 protein: CASSQGSGTNTGELFF
CDR3 DNA: TGCGCCAGCAGCCAGGGGTCCGGGACCAACACCGGGGAGCTGTTTTTT

V gene: TRBV6-6
J gene: TRBJ2-1
clone size: .
D gene: TRBD1
CDR3 protein: CASSSARQGIYNEQFF
CDR3 DNA: TGTGCCAGCAGCTCCGCGCGACAGGGCATTTACAATGAGCAGTTCTTC

V gene: TRBV7-2
J gene: TRBJ2-3
clone size: .
D gene: .
CDR3 protein: CASSTSSGQDTQYF
CDR3 DNA: TGTGCCAGCAGCACTTCCAGCGGACAGGATACGCAGTATTTT

V gene: TRBV28
J gene: TRBJ2-7
clone size: .
D gene: .
CDR3 protein: CASSLGLRDYEQYF
CDR3 DNA: TGTGCCAGCAGTCTAGGACTGCGGGACTACGAGCAGTACTTC

V gene: TRBV30
J gene: TRBJ2-1
clone size: few
D gene: .
CDR3 protein: CAWSKSRASYNEQFF
CDR3 DNA: TGTGCCTGGAGTAAGTCGCGGGCGTCCTACAATGAGCAGTTCTTC

V gene: TRBV30
J gene: TRBJ2-5
clone size: .
D gene: TRBD2
CDR3 protein: CAWSARLGLAGGETQYF
CDR3 DNA: TGTGCCTGGAGTGCCCGACTGGGACTAGCGGGAGGAGAGACCCAGTACTTC

V gene: TRBV28
J gene: TRBJ1-3
clone size: .
D gene: .
CDR3 protein: CASAAGGRNTIYF
CDR3 DNA: TGTGCCAGCGCCGCGGGGGGGCGAAACACCATATATTTT

V gene: TRBV18
J gene: TRBJ1-1
clone size: .
D gene: .
CDR3 protein: CASSPENRGYTEAFF
CDR3 DNA: TGTGCCAGCTCACCAGAGAATCGGGGCTACACTGAAGCTTTCTTT

V gene: TRBV28
J gene: TRBJ2-7
clone size: .
D gene: TRBD2
CDR3 protein: CASSFLAGSYEQYF
CDR3 DNA: TGTGCCAGCAGTTTCCTAGCGGGATCATACGAGCAGTACTTC

V gene: TRBV19
J gene: TRBJ1-5
clone size: .
D gene: TRBD1
CDR3 protein: CASSIGGTAYNQPQHF
CDR3 DNA: TGTGCCAGTAGTATAGGGGGGACAGCCTACAATCAGCCCCAGCATTTT

V gene: TRBV5-1
J gene: TRBJ2-1
clone size: .
D gene: TRBD2
CDR3 protein: CASSLLAGAYNEQFF
CDR3 DNA: TGCGCCAGCAGCTTGCTAGCGGGAGCCTACAATGAGCAGTTCTTC

V gene: TRBV9
J gene: TRBJ1-3
clone size: .
D gene: .
CDR3 protein: CASSPTGSGNTIYF
CDR3 DNA: TGTGCCAGCAGCCCCACAGGGTCTGGAAACACCATATATTTT

V gene: TRBV14
J gene: TRBJ1-1
clone size: .
D gene: .
CDR3 protein: CASSQGGADSTEAFF
CDR3 DNA: TGTGCCAGCAGCCAGGGGGGGGCGGACAGCACTGAAGCTTTCTTT

V gene: TRBV30
J gene: TRBJ2-7
clone size: .
D gene: .
CDR3 protein: CAWSTRHEQYF
CDR3 DNA: TGTGCCTGGAGCACCAGGCACGAGCAGTACTTC

V gene: TRBV2
J gene: TRBJ2-2
clone size: .
D gene: .
CDR3 protein: CASKAIVAAGELFF
CDR3 DNA: TGTGCCAGCAAGGCGATCGTGGCAGCCGGGGAGCTGTTTTTT

V gene: TRBV28
J gene: TRBJ1-5
clone size: .
D gene: TRBD1
CDR3 protein: CASGGGRENQPQHF
CDR3 DNA: TGTGCCAGCGGAGGGGGCAGGGAGAATCAGCCCCAGCATTTT

V gene: TRBV19
J gene: TRBJ1-2
clone size: .
D gene: .
CDR3 protein: CASSIDPPFLNGYTF
CDR3 DNA: TGTGCCAGTAGTATAGATCCACCATTTCTCAATGGCTACACCTTC

V gene: TRBV7-6
J gene: TRBJ1-1
clone size: few
D gene: .
CDR3 protein: CASSLAGLNTEAFF
CDR3 DNA: TGTGCCAGCAGCTTGGCAGGTTTGAACACTGAAGCTTTCTTT

V gene: TRBV5-1
J gene: TRBJ2-2
clone size: once
D gene: TRBD2
CDR3 protein: CASSLLSGGNTGELFF
CDR3 DNA: TGCGCCAGCAGCTTGCTTAGCGGGGGCAACACCGGGGAGCTGTTTTTT

V gene: TRBV18
J gene: TRBJ1-2
clone size: .
D gene: .
CDR3 protein: CASSPSQGRSPGYGYTF
CDR3 DNA: TGTGCCAGCTCACCGAGTCAGGGGAGGTCCCCTGGCTATGGCTACACCTTC

V gene: TRBV11-2
J gene: TRBJ1-2
clone size: .
D gene: TRBD1
CDR3 protein: CASSPQGDNYGYTF
CDR3 DNA: TGTGCCAGCAGCCCCCAGGGGGATAACTATGGCTACACCTTC

V gene: TRBV6-4
J gene: TRBJ2-7
clone size: .
D gene: .
CDR3 protein: CANSVGTEVEEQYF
CDR3 DNA: TGTGCCAACTCCGTTGGGACCGAGGTAGAGGAGCAGTACTTC

V gene: TRBV29-1
J gene: TRBJ2-7
clone size: .
D gene: .
CDR3 protein: CSVGSGTRRTPYEQYF
CDR3 DNA: TGCAGCGTTGGATCTGGGACCCGCCGGACACCCTACGAGCAGTACTTC

V gene: TRBV10-3
J gene: TRBJ1-2
clone size: few
D gene: .
CDR3 protein: CAISPTGNYGYTF
CDR3 DNA: TGTGCCATCAGTCCCACAGGGAACTATGGCTACACCTTC

V gene: TRBV9
J gene: TRBJ2-1
clone size: .
D gene: TRBD2
CDR3 protein: CASSVGGRAPYNEQFF
CDR3 DNA: TGTGCCAGCAGCGTAGGCGGGAGGGCCCCCTACAATGAGCAGTTCTTC